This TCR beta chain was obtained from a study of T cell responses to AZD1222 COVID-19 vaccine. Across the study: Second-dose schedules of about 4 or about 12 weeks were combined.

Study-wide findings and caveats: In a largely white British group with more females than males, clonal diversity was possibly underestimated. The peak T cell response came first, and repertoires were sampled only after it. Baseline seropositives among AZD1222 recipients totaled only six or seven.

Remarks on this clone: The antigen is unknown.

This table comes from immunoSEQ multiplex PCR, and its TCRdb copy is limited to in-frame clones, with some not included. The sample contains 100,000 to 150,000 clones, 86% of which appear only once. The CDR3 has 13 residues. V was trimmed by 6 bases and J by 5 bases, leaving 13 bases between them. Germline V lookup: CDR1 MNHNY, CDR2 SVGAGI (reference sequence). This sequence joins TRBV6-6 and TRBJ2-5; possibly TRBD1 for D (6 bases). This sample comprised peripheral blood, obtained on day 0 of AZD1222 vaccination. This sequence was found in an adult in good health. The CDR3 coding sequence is TGTGCCAGCAGGGGGGACAATGGGGAGACCCAGTACTTC. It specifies CASRGDNGETQYF.